The rows below give T cell receptor beta chains drawn from one sample of a study of cytomegalovirus exposure and HLA in healthy donors. Generated by immunoSEQ multiplex PCR, the TCRdb table keeps only in-frame clones and is missing some. The data show 150,000 to 200,000 clones, more than 60% seen once. The sample taken for sequencing was PBMCs. These receptors all come from a woman in her thirties or forties in good health and CMV-seropositive. Each CDR3 is given with its conserved first and last residue. D genes are given only for firm matches. Part of the rows lack a size; the others show once, few, many or a class for expanded clones.

d_gene: TRBD1
j_gene: TRBJ2-1
abundance: few
v_gene: TRBV7-3
CDR3aa: CASSLRGQGATDNEQFF
CDR3nt: TGTGCCAGCAGCTTAAGGGGACAGGGGGCAACAGACAATGAGCAGTTCTTC

d_gene: TRBD2
j_gene: TRBJ2-2
abundance: .
v_gene: TRBV30
CDR3aa: CAWSGLADTGELFF
CDR3nt: TGTGCCTGGTCCGGACTAGCGGACACCGGGGAGCTGTTTTTT

d_gene: .
j_gene: TRBJ2-7
abundance: .
v_gene: TRBV28
CDR3aa: CASSPGPNLNYEQYF
CDR3nt: TGTGCCAGCAGCCCAGGCCCCAATCTCAACTACGAGCAGTACTTC

d_gene: TRBD2
j_gene: TRBJ2-3
abundance: few
v_gene: TRBV19
CDR3aa: CASKREASGRNTDTQYF
CDR3nt: TGTGCCAGTAAAAGAGAGGCTAGCGGGAGAAACACAGATACGCAGTATTTT

d_gene: .
j_gene: TRBJ1-1
abundance: once
v_gene: TRBV10-1
CDR3aa: CASKCLGGNTEAFF
CDR3nt: TGCGCCAGCAAATGTCTCGGGGGGAACACTGAAGCTTTCTTT

d_gene: TRBD2
j_gene: TRBJ2-4
abundance: .
v_gene: TRBV6-1
CDR3aa: CASSQLAGVLQYF
CDR3nt: TGTGCCAGCAGTCAGTTAGCGGGAGTGCTTCAGTACTTC

d_gene: TRBD1
j_gene: TRBJ1-4
abundance: .
v_gene: TRBV5-4
CDR3aa: CASSLGGTGGIEKLFF
CDR3nt: TGTGCCAGCAGCTTGGGTGGGACAGGGGGCATTGAAAAACTGTTTTTT

d_gene: TRBD2
j_gene: TRBJ2-3
abundance: .
v_gene: TRBV27
CDR3aa: CASSSPYGREGTDTQYF
CDR3nt: TGTGCCAGCAGTTCCCCCTACGGGCGGGAGGGCACAGATACGCAGTATTTT

d_gene: TRBD1
j_gene: TRBJ1-1
abundance: .
v_gene: TRBV28
CDR3aa: CASSSSHRGNTEAFF
CDR3nt: TGTGCCAGCAGTTCTTCCCACAGGGGGAACACTGAAGCTTTCTTT

d_gene: TRBD2
j_gene: TRBJ2-7
abundance: .
v_gene: TRBV18
CDR3aa: CASSPRALRGRAPIEQYF
CDR3nt: TGTGCCAGCTCACCAAGGGCGCTGCGGGGGAGGGCACCAATCGAGCAGTACTTC

d_gene: .
j_gene: TRBJ1-1
abundance: .
v_gene: TRBV28
CDR3aa: CASSLWFNLGAGGRHNTEAFF
CDR3nt: TGTGCCAGCAGTTTATGGTTTAACCTAGGGGCGGGGGGACGACACAACACTGAAGCTTTCTTT

d_gene: TRBD1
j_gene: TRBJ1-2
abundance: .
v_gene: TRBV7-2
CDR3aa: CASSLRQGDYGYTF
CDR3nt: TGTGCCAGCAGCCTCCGACAGGGAGACTATGGCTACACCTTC

d_gene: .
j_gene: TRBJ2-5
abundance: .
v_gene: TRBV27
CDR3aa: CASSLQGPQETQYF
CDR3nt: TGTGCCAGCAGTTTACAGGGCCCCCAAGAGACCCAGTACTTC

d_gene: TRBD1
j_gene: TRBJ1-4
abundance: .
v_gene: TRBV6-1
CDR3aa: CASATGGGEKLFF
CDR3nt: TGTGCCAGCGCGACAGGGGGCGGGGAAAAACTGTTTTTT

d_gene: .
j_gene: TRBJ1-3
abundance: .
v_gene: TRBV6-6
CDR3aa: CASSYLDRGDTIYF
CDR3nt: TGTGCCAGCAGTTACTTAGACCGAGGAGACACCATATATTTT

d_gene: .
j_gene: TRBJ2-2
abundance: .
v_gene: TRBV5-1
CDR3aa: CASSQQDKTNTGELFF
CDR3nt: TGCGCCAGCAGCCAGCAGGACAAGACGAACACCGGGGAGCTGTTTTTT

d_gene: .
j_gene: TRBJ2-3
abundance: few
v_gene: TRBV30
CDR3aa: CAWTLDFPDTQYF
CDR3nt: TGTGCCTGGACCTTAGATTTCCCAGATACGCAGTATTTT

d_gene: TRBD1
j_gene: TRBJ1-6
abundance: .
v_gene: TRBV27
CDR3aa: CASSFGDSNSPLHF
CDR3nt: TGTGCCAGCAGTTTTGGGGACAGTAATTCACCCCTCCACTTT

d_gene: TRBD2
j_gene: TRBJ2-1
abundance: .
v_gene: TRBV5-4
CDR3aa: CASSLTKLAGGLGFDEQFF
CDR3nt: TGTGCCAGCAGCCTGACGAAACTAGCGGGAGGGCTAGGGTTCGATGAGCAGTTCTTC

d_gene: .
j_gene: TRBJ1-5
abundance: few
v_gene: TRBV27
CDR3aa: CASPEDMTNQPQHF
CDR3nt: TGTGCCAGCCCTGAGGACATGACGAATCAGCCCCAGCATTTT

d_gene: .
j_gene: TRBJ2-1
abundance: few
v_gene: TRBV11-2
CDR3aa: CASSSGIYNEQFF
CDR3nt: TGTGCCAGCAGCTCCGGGATCTACAATGAGCAGTTCTTC

d_gene: .
j_gene: TRBJ1-5
abundance: once
v_gene: TRBV2
CDR3aa: CASSEYGGNQPQHF
CDR3nt: TGTGCCAGCAGTGAATACGGGGGCAATCAGCCCCAGCATTTT

d_gene: TRBD1
j_gene: TRBJ1-5
abundance: .
v_gene: TRBV27
CDR3aa: CASSLGQGYQPQHF
CDR3nt: TGTGCCAGCAGTTTGGGACAGGGCTATCAGCCCCAGCATTTT

d_gene: TRBD2
j_gene: TRBJ2-1
abundance: few
v_gene: TRBV10-3
CDR3aa: CAMRREGSNEQFF
CDR3nt: TGTGCCATGCGTCGGGAGGGGAGCAATGAGCAGTTCTTC

d_gene: TRBD2
j_gene: TRBJ2-1
abundance: .
v_gene: TRBV5-1
CDR3aa: CASSREVDEQFF
CDR3nt: TGCGCCAGCAGCCGGGAGGTCGATGAGCAGTTCTTC

d_gene: TRBD2
j_gene: TRBJ2-5
abundance: .
v_gene: TRBV30
CDR3aa: CAWDRGLTQETQYF
CDR3nt: TGTGCCTGGGATCGGGGACTAACCCAAGAGACCCAGTACTTC

d_gene: TRBD1
j_gene: TRBJ2-7
abundance: .
v_gene: TRBV11-2
CDR3aa: CASSRGRTGNYEQYF
CDR3nt: TGTGCCAGCAGCCGAGGAAGGACAGGGAATTACGAGCAGTACTTC

d_gene: .
j_gene: TRBJ2-3
abundance: few
v_gene: TRBV4-2
CDR3aa: CASSQGEVADTQYF
CDR3nt: TGTGCCAGCAGCCAAGGGGAGGTTGCAGATACGCAGTATTTT

d_gene: .
j_gene: TRBJ1-5
abundance: .
v_gene: TRBV5-6
CDR3aa: CASSKGSNRGNQPQHF
CDR3nt: TGTGCCAGCAGCAAGGGTAGCAACAGGGGCAATCAGCCCCAGCATTTT

d_gene: .
j_gene: TRBJ1-1
abundance: once
v_gene: TRBV7-9
CDR3aa: CASSSLLGGGAFF
CDR3nt: TGTGCCAGCAGCTCACTTCTGGGGGGAGGAGCTTTCTTT

d_gene: .
j_gene: TRBJ2-7
abundance: once
v_gene: TRBV5-6
CDR3aa: CASSLAAGPEQYF
CDR3nt: TGTGCCAGCAGCTTGGCCGCGGGCCCCGAGCAGTACTTC

d_gene: TRBD1
j_gene: TRBJ1-1
abundance: .
v_gene: TRBV5-4
CDR3aa: CASSPGQGKRYTEAFF
CDR3nt: TGTGCCAGCAGCCCGGGACAGGGTAAAAGGTACACTGAAGCTTTCTTT

d_gene: TRBD2
j_gene: TRBJ2-1
abundance: .
v_gene: TRBV28
CDR3aa: CASSQPGLAGRSEQFF
CDR3nt: TGTGCCAGCAGCCAACCGGGACTAGCGGGAAGGAGCGAGCAGTTCTTC

d_gene: TRBD1
j_gene: TRBJ1-3
abundance: .
v_gene: TRBV2
CDR3aa: CASSELGQALGNTIYF
CDR3nt: TGTGCCAGCAGTGAGTTAGGACAGGCCCTTGGAAACACCATATATTTT

d_gene: .
j_gene: TRBJ2-7
abundance: .
v_gene: TRBV7-8
CDR3aa: CASSRTGQTPTYEQYF
CDR3nt: TGTGCCAGCAGCCGCACTGGACAGACCCCGACCTACGAGCAGTACTTC

d_gene: .
j_gene: TRBJ1-5
abundance: .
v_gene: TRBV28
CDR3aa: CASQGIERDQPQHF
CDR3nt: TGTGCCAGCCAGGGAATTGAGCGGGATCAGCCCCAGCATTTT

d_gene: .
j_gene: TRBJ1-5
abundance: .
v_gene: TRBV28
CDR3aa: CASTIHRGNQPQHF
CDR3nt: TGTGCCAGCACCATACACAGGGGCAATCAGCCCCAGCATTTT